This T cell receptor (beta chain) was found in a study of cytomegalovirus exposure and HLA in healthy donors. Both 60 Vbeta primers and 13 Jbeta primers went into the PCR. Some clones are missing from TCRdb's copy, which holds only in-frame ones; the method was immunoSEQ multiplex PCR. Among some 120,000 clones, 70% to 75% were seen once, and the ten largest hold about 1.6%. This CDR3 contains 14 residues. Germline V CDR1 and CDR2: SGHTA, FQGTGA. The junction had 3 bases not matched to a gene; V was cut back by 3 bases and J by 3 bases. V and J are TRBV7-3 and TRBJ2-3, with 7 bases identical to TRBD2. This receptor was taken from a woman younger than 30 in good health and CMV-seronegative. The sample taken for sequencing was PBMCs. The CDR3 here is CASSFSGATDTQYF. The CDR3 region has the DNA TGTGCCAGCAGCTTCAGCGGGGCGACAGATACGCAGTATTTT.